This T cell receptor beta chain was obtained from a study of T cells in localized non-small cell lung cancer. General study results and limits: Uninvolved adjacent lung had the highest recorded T cell clonality, with tumor below it. Adjacent lung exhibited a median of approximately 59 among the 100 most abundant tumor clones.

The CDR3 consists of 15 residues. After removal of 4 bases from V and 5 bases from J, the junction contained 8 bases not matched to a gene. Germline assignment: CDR1 LNHDA and CDR2 SQIVND (reference sequence). As regards this clone: Its antigen remains unknown.

Data came from immunoSEQ multiplex PCR; TCRdb stores just in-frame clones and leaves some out. The table includes 100,000 to 150,000 clones, around 90% detected once. The starting material was peripheral blood, obtained before any cancer treatment. The source is a female donor older than 55 with stage I lung adenocarcinoma. The rearrangement joins TRBV19 to TRBJ1-1, with 9 bases aligning to TRBD1. The CDR3 bases are TGTGCCAGTAGTACCTTAGGGACAGGGCGTACTGAAGCTTTCTTT. Translated: CASSTLGTGRTEAFF.